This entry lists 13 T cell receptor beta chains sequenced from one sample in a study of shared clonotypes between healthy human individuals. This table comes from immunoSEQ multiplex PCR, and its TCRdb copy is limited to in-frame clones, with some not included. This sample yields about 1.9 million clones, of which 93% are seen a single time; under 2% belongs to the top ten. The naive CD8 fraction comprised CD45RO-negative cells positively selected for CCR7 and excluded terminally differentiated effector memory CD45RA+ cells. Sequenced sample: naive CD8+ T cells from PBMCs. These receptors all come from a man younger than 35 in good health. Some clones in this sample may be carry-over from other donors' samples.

The CDR3, as DNA: TGTGCCAGCAGCCCTGACGCTTGGGGTGAGCAGTTCTTC. The encoded protein is CASSPDAWGEQFF. V and J are TRBV2 and TRBJ2-1; D uncertain. This CDR3 is 13 amino acids long. Germline V gene lookup returns CDR1 SNHLY and CDR2 FYNNEI. V lost 6 bases, J lost 9 bases, and 15 bases lay in between.

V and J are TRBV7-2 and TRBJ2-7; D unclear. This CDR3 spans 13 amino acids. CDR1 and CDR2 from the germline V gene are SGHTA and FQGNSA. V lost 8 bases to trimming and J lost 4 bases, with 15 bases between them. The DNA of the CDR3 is TGTGCCAGCTCCGATACCGATATATACGAGCAGTACTTC. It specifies CASSDTDIYEQYF.

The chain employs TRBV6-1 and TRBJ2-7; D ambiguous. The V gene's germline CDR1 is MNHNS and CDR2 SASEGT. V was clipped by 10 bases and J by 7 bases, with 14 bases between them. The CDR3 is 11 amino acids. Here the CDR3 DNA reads TGTGCCACCTTACTACGACGTGAGCAGTACTTC. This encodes CATLLRREQYF.

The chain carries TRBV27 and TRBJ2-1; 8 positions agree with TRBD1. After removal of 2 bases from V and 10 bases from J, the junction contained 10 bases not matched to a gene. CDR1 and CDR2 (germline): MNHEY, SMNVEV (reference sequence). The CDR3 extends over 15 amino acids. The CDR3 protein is CASSLLGTGGGEQFF. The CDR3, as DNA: TGTGCCAGCAGTTTACTCGGGACAGGTGGGGGGGAGCAGTTCTTC.

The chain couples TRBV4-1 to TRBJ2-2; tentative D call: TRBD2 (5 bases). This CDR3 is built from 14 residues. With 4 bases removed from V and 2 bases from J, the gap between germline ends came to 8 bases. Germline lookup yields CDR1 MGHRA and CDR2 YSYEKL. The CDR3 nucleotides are TGCGCCAGCAGCCCACGGACTAACACCGGGGAGCTGTTTTTT. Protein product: CASSPRTNTGELFF.

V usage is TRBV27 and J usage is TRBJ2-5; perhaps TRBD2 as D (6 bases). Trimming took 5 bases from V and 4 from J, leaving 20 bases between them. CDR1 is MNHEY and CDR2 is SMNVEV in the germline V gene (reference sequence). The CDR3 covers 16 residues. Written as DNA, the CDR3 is TGTGCCAGCAGTCTAAGGGTCGGGGGAACCGGAGAGACCCAGTACTTC. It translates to CASSLRVGGTGETQYF.

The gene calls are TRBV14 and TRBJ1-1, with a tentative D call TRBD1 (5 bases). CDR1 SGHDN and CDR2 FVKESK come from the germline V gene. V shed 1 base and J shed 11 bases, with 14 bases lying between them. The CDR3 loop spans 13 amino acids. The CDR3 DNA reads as TGTGCCAGCAGCCAAGGGCTGGGAGGGACGGCTTTCTTT. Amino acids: CASSQGLGGTAFF.

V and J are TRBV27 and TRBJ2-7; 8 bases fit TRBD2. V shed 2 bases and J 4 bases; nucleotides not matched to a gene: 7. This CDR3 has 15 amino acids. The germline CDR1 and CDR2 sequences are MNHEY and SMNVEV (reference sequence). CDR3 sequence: CASSLRLAGFYEQYF. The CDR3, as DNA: TGTGCCAGCAGTTTACGGCTAGCGGGTTTTTACGAGCAGTACTTC.

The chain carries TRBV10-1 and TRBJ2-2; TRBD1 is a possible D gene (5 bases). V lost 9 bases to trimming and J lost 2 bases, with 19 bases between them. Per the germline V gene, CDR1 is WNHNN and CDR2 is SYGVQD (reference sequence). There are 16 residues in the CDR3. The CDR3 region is CAREQNRTLNTGELFF. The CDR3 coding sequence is TGCGCCAGAGAACAGAACAGGACACTAAACACCGGGGAGCTGTTTTTT.

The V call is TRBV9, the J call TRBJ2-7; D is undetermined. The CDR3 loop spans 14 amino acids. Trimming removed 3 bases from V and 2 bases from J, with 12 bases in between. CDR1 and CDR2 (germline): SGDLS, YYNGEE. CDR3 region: CASSARGHPYEQYF. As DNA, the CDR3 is TGTGCCAGCAGCGCCCGTGGCCACCCCTACGAGCAGTACTTC.

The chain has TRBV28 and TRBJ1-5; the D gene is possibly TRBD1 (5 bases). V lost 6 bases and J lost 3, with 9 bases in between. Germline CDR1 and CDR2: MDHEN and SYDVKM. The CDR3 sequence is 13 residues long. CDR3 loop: CASRLGVNQPQHF. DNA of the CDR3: TGTGCCAGCAGATTGGGGGTCAATCAGCCCCAGCATTTT.

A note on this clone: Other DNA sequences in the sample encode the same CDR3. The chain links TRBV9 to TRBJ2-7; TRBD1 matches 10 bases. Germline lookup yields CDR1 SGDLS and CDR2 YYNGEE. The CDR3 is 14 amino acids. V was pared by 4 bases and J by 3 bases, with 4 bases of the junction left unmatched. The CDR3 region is CASSWGQGSYEQYF. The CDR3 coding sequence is TGTGCCAGCAGCTGGGGACAGGGGAGCTACGAGCAGTACTTC.

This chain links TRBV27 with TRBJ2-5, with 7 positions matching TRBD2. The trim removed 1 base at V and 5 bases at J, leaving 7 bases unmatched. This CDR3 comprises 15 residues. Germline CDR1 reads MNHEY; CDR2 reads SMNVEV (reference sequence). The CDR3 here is CASSLWAGVGETQYF. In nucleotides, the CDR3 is TGTGCCAGCAGTTTATGGGCGGGAGTAGGTGAGACCCAGTACTTC.